This TCR beta chain derives from a study of OX40 agonist ivuxolimab in advanced cancers. The overall study: The dose-escalation group included hepatocellular carcinoma, melanoma, renal cell carcinoma and head and neck cancer. Of the participants, around 39% had some prior anti-PD-1, anti-PD-L1 or anti-CTLA-4 therapy, which was allowed.

A few counts support this clone. The target antigen is unknown. The protocol was immunoSEQ multiplex PCR, while the TCRdb copy is restricted to in-frame clones and leaves out a portion. Here the sample spans around 60,000 clones, about 89% being singletons. Whole-study results and caveats: Among patients with partial responses at 0.1-3.0 mg/kg, clonal expansion was among the lowest.

Sampled blood was obtained at baseline, cycle 4 day 1, and cycle 7 day 1. This TCR came from an adult with an advanced solid tumor such as melanoma, head and neck, liver or kidney cancer. The sequencing here drew on CD4+ or CD8+ T cells sorted from blood, taken in a trial of the OX40 agonist ivuxolimab.

The CDR3 DNA reads TGTGCCAGCAGCCCAGAAACAGGGGGCTTTTCCTACGAGCAGTACTTC. Its protein product is CASSPETGGFSYEQYF. V gene TRBV7-9 combines with J gene TRBJ2-7, with 9 nucleotides matching TRBD1. This CDR3 comprises 16 residues. J lost 1 base, V lost 5 bases, and 9 bases had no gene match. CDR1 is SEHNR, CDR2 FQNEAQ, per germline (reference sequence).